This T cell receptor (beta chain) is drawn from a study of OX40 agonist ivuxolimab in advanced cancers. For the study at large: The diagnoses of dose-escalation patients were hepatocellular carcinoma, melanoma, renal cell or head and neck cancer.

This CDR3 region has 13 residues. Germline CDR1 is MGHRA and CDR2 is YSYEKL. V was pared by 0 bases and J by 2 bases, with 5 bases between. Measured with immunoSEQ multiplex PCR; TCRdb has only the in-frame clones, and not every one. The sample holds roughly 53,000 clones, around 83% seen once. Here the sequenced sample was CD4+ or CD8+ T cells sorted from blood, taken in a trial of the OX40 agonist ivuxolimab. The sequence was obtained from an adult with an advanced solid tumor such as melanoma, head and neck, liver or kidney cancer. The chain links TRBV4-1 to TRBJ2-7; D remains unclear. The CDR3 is CASSQDSAYEQYF. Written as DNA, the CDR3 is TGCGCCAGCAGCCAAGATAGTGCCTACGAGCAGTACTTC.